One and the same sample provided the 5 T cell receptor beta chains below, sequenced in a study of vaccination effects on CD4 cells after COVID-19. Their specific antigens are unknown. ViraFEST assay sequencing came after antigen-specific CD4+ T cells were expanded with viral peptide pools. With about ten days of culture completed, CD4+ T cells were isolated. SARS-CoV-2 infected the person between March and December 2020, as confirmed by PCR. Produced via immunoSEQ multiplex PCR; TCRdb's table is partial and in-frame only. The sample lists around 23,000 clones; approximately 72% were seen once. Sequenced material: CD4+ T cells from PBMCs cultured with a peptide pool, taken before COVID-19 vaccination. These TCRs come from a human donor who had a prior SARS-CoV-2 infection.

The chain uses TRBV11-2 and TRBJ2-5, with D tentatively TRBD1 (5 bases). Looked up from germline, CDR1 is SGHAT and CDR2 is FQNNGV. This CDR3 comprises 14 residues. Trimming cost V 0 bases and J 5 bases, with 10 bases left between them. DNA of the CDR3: TGTGCCAGCAGCTTAGATAGGGGAAGTGAGACCCAGTACTTC. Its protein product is CASSLDRGSETQYF. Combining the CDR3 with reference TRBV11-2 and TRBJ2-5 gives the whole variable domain EAGVAQSPRYKIIEKRQSVAFWCNPISGHATLYWYQQILGQGPKLLIQFQNNGVVDDSQLPKDRFSAERLKGVDSTLKIQPAKLEDSAVYLCASSLDRGSETQYFGPGTRLLVL.

In DNA, the CDR3 is TGTGCCAGCAGCCCTGGTAGCGGGAGCTCCTACAATGAGCAGTTCTTC. It is translated as CASSPGSGSSYNEQFF. The chain is built from TRBV7-2 and TRBJ2-1; 9 positions match TRBD2. The J segment lost 0 bases and the V segment lost 5 bases, leaving 5 bases of the junction unmatched. This CDR3 region has 16 residues. The V gene's germline CDR1 is SGHTA and CDR2 FQGNSA.

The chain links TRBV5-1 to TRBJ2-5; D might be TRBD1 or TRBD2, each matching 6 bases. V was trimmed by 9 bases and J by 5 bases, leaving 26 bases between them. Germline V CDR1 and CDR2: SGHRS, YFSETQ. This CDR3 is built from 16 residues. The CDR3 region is CATAAPGGREAETQYF. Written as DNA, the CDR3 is TGCGCCACCGCAGCCCCCGGGGGCAGGGAGGCGGAGACCCAGTACTTC.

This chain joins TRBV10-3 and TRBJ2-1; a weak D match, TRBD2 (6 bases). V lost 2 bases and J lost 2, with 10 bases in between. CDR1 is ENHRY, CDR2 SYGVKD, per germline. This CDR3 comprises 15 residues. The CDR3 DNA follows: TGTGCCATCAGTGAGCCTCGACTAGCCTACAATGAGCAGTTCTTC. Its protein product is CAISEPRLAYNEQFF.

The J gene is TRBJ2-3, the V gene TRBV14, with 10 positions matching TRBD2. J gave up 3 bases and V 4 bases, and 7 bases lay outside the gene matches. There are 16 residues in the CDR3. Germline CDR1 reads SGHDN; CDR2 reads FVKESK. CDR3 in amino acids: CASSPRAGGKTDTQYF. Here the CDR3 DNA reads TGTGCCAGCAGCCCCAGAGCGGGGGGGAAGACAGATACGCAGTATTTT.